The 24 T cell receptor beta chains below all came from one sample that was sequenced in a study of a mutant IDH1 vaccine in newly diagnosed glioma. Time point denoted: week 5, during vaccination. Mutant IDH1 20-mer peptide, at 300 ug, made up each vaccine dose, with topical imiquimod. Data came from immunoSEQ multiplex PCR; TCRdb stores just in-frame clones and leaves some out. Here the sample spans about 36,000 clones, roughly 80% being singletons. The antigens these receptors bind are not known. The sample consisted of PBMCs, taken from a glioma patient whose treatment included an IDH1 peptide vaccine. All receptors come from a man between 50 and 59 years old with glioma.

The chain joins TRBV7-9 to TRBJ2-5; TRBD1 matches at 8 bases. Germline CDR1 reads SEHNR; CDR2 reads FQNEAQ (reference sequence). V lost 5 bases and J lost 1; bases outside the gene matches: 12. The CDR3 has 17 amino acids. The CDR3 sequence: CASSPNMDRAPQETQYF. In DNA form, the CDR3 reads TGTGCCAGCAGCCCAAACATGGACAGGGCTCCCCAAGAGACCCAGTACTTC.

The CDR3 is CASSLRQGDYGYTF. DNA for the CDR3: TGTGCCAGCTCCCTAAGGCAGGGGGACTATGGCTACACCTTC. The chain couples TRBV18 to TRBJ1-2; 7 nucleotides line up with TRBD1. There are 14 residues in the CDR3. V was clipped by 6 bases and J by 3 bases; unmatched bases: 7. The germline V gene has CDR1 KGHSH and CDR2 LQKENI.

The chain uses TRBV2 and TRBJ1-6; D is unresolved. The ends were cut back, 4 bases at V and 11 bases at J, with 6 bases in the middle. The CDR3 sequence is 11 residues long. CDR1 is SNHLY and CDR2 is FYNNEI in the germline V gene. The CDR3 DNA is TGTGCCAGCAGTGGGCTCACACCCCTCCACTTT. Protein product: CASSGLTPLHF.

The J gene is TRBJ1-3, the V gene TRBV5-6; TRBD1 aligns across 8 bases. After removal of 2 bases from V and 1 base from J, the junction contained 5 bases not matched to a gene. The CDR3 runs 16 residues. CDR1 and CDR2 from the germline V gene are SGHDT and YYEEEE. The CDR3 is CASSFWDRLSGNTIYF. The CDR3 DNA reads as TGTGCCAGCAGCTTTTGGGACAGGCTATCTGGAAACACCATATATTTT.

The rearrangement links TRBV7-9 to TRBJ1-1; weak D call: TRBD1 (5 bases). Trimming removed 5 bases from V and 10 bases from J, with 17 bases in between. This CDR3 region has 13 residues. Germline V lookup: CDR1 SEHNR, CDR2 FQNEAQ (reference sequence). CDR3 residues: CASSKGDPPAAFF. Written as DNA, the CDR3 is TGTGCCAGCAGCAAAGGGGACCCACCAGCAGCTTTCTTT.

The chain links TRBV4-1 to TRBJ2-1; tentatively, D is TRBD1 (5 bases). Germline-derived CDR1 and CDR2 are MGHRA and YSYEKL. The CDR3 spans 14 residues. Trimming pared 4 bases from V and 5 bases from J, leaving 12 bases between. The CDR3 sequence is CASSPLTANNEQFF. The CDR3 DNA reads TGCGCCAGCAGCCCCTTGACAGCTAACAATGAGCAGTTCTTC.

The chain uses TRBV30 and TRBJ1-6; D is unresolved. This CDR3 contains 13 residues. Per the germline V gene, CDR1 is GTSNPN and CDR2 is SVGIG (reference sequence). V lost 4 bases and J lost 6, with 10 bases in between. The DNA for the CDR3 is TGTGCCTGGAACCGGCTGACTAATTCACCCCTCCACTTT. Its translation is CAWNRLTNSPLHF.

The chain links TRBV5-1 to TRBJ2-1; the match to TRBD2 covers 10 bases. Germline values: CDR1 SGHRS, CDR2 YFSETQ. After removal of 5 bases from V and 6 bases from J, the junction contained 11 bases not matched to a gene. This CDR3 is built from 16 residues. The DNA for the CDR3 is TGCGCCAGCAGAACAGATAGCGGGAGGATGGGCAATGAGCAGTTCTTC. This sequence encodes CASRTDSGRMGNEQFF.

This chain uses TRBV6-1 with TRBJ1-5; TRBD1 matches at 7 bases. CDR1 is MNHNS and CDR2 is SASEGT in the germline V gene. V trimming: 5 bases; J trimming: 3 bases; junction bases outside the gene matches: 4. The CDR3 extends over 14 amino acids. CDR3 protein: CASSRGQVNQPQHF. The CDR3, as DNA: TGTGCCAGCAGTAGAGGACAGGTCAATCAGCCCCAGCATTTT.

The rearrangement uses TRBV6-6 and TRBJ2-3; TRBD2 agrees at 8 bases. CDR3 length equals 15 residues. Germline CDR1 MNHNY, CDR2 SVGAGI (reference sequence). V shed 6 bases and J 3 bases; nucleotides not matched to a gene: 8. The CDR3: CASRVSGGQTDTQYF. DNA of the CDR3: TGTGCCAGCAGGGTTTCGGGGGGGCAGACAGATACGCAGTATTTT.

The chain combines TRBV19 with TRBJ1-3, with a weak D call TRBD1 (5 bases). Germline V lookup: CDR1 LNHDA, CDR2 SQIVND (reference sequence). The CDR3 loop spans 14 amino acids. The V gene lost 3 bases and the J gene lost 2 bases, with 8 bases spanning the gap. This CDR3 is CASSIGRAGNTIYF. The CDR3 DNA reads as TGTGCCAGTAGTATTGGCAGGGCTGGAAACACCATATATTTT. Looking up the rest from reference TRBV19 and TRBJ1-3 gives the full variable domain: DGGITQSPKYLFRKEGQNVTLSCEQNLNHDAMYWYRQDPGQGLRLIYYSQIVNDFQKGDIAEGYSVSREKKESFPLTVTSAQKNPTAFYLCASSIGRAGNTIYFGEGSWLTVV.

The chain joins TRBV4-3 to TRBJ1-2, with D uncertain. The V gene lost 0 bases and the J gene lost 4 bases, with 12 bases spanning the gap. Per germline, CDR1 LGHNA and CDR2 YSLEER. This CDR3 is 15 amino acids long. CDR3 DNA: TGCGCCAGCAGCCAAGAGGCGGGTCCGGGCTATGGCTACACCTTC. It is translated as CASSQEAGPGYGYTF.

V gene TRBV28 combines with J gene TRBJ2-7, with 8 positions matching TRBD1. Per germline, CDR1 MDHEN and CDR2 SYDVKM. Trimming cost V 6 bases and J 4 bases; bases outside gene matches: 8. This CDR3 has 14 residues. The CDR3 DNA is TGTGCCAGCAGCCCCGGGGACAGGATTTACGAGCAGTACTTC. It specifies CASSPGDRIYEQYF.

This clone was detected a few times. CDR3 sequence: CAWSSGHSGNQPQHF. DNA for the CDR3: TGTGCCTGGAGTTCCGGACACAGCGGCAATCAGCCCCAGCATTTT. This sequence joins TRBV30 and TRBJ1-5; maybe TRBD1 (5 bases). This CDR3 has 15 residues. V gave up 2 bases and J gave up 2 bases, with 13 bases separating them. From germline, CDR1 is GTSNPN and CDR2 SVGIG (reference sequence). Filled out from reference TRBV30 and TRBJ1-5, the complete variable domain reads SQTIHQWPATLVQPVGSPLSLECTVEGTSNPNLYWYRQAAGRGLQLLFYSVGIGQISSEVPQNLSASRPQDRQFILSSKKLLLSDSGFYLCAWSSGHSGNQPQHFGDGTRLSIL.

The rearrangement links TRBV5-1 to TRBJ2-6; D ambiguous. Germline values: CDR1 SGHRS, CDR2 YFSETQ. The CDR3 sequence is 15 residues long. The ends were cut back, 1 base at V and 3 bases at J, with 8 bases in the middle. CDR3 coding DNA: TGCGCCAGCAGCTTGCTGGGCAGTGGGGCCAACGTCCTGACTTTC. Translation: CASSLLGSGANVLTF.

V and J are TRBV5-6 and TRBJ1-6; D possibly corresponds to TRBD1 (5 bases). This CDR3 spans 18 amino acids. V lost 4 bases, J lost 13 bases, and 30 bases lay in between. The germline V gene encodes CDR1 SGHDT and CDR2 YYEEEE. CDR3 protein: CASSLTQNRLTGRPPLHF. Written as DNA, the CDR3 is TGTGCCAGCAGCCTGACCCAGAACAGGCTCACCGGACGACCCCCCCTCCACTTT.

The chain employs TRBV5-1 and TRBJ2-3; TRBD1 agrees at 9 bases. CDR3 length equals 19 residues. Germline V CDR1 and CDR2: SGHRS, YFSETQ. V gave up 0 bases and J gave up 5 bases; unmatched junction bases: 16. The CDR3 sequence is CASSLERRQGGFEGDTQYF. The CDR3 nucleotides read TGCGCCAGCAGCTTGGAACGTCGACAGGGGGGTTTTGAGGGAGATACGCAGTATTTT.

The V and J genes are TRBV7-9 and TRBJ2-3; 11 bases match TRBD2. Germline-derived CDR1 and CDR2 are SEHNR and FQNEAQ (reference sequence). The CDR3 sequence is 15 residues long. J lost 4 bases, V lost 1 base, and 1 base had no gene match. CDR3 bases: TGTGCCAGCAGCTTAGGGACTAGCGGGTCAGATACGCAGTATTTT. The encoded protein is CASSLGTSGSDTQYF.

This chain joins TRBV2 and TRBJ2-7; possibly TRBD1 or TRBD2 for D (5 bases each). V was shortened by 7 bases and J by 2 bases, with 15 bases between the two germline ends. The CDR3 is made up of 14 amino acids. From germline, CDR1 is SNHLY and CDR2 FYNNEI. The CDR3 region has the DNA TGTGCCAGCATAGGTTTGAGGGGTCCCTACGAGCAGTACTTC. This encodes CASIGLRGPYEQYF. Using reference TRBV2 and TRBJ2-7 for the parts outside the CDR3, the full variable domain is EPEVTQTPSHQVTQMGQEVILRCVPISNHLYFYWYRQILGQKVEFLVSFYNNEISEKSEIFDDQFSVERPDGSNFTLKIRSTKLEDSAMYFCASIGLRGPYEQYFGPGTRLTVT.

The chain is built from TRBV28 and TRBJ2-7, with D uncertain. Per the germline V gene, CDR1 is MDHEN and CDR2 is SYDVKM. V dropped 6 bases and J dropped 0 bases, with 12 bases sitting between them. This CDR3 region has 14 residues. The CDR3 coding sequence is TGTGCCAGCAGGTCCCTGGGAAGCTCCTACGAGCAGTACTTC. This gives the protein CASRSLGSSYEQYF.

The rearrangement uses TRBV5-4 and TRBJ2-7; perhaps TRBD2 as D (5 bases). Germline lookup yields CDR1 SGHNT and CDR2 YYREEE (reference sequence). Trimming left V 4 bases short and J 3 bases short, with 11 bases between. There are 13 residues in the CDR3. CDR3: CASSQTGYYEQYF. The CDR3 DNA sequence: TGTGCCAGCAGCCAGACGGGATACTACGAGCAGTACTTC. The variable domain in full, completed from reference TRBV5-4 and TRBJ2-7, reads ETGVTQSPTHLIKTRGQQVTLRCSSQSGHNTVSWYQQALGQGPQFIFQYYREEENGRGNFPPRFSGLQFPNYSSELNVNALELDDSALYLCASSQTGYYEQYFGPGTRLTVT.

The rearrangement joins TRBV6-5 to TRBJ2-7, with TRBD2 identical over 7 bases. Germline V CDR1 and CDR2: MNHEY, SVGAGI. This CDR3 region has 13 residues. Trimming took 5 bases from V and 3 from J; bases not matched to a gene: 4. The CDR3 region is CASSKREGYEQYF. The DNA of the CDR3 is TGTGCCAGCAGTAAAAGGGAGGGCTACGAGCAGTACTTC.

The CDR3 nucleotides read TGTGCCAGCAGCTTATGGGGGAGCGCGAACACCGGGGAGCTGTTTTTT. Residues: CASSLWGSANTGELFF. The rearrangement links TRBV11-3 to TRBJ2-2, with D perhaps being TRBD1 or TRBD2 (5 bases each). The CDR3 extends over 16 amino acids. Germline V gene data show CDR1 as SGHNT and CDR2 as YENEEA. V was clipped by 2 bases and J by 0 bases, with 10 bases between them. Full variable domain (outside the CDR3, taken from reference TRBV11-3 and TRBJ2-2): EAGVVQSPRYKIIEKKQPVAFWCNPISGHNTLYWYLQNLGQGPELLIRYENEEAVDDSQLPKDRFSAERLKGVDSTLKIQPAELGDSAVYLCASSLWGSANTGELFFGEGSRLTVL.

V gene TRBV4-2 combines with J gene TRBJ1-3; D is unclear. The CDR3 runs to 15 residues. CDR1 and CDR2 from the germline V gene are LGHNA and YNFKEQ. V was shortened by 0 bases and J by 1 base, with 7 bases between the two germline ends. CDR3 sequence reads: CASSQDSTSGNTIYF. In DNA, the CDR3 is TGTGCCAGCAGCCAAGATAGCACTTCTGGAAACACCATATATTTT.